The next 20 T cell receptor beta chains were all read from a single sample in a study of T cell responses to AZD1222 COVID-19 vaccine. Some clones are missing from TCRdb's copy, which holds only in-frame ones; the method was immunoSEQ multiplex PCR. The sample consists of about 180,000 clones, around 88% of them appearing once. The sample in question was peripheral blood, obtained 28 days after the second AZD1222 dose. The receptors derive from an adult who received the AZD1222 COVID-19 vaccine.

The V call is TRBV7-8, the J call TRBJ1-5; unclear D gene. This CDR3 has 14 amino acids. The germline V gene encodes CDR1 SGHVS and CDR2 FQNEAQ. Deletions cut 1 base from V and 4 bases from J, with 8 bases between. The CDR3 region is CASSLGGRNQPQHF. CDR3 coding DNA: TGTGCCAGCAGCTTAGGGGGTAGGAATCAGCCCCAGCATTTT.

The CDR3 sequence is CASSLDGGLGEQYF. In nucleotides, the CDR3 is TGCGCCAGCAGCTTGGATGGGGGGCTGGGCGAGCAGTACTTC. This rearrangement joins TRBV5-1 to TRBJ2-7; tentatively, D is TRBD1 or TRBD2 (6 bases each). V dropped 0 bases and J dropped 6 bases, with 13 bases sitting between them. CDR3 length: 14 amino acids. CDR1 is SGHRS, CDR2 YFSETQ, per germline.

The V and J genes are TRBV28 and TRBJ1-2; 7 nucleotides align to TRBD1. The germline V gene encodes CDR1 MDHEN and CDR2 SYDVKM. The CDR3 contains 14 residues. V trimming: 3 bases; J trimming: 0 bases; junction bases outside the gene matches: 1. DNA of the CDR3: TGTGCCAGCAGTTTGGGACAGCCTAACTATGGCTACACCTTC. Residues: CASSLGQPNYGYTF.

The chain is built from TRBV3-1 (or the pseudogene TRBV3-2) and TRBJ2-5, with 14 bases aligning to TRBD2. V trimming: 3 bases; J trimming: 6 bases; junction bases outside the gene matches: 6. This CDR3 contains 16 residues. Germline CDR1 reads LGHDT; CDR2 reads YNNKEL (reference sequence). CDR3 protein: CASSHTTSGGAQTQYF. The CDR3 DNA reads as TGTGCCAGCAGCCATACGACTAGCGGGGGGGCGCAGACCCAGTACTTC.

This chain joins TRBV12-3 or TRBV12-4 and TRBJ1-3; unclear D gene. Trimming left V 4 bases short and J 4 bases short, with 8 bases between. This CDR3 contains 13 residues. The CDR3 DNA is TGTGCCAGCAGTTCGTTTGTGGGAAACACCATATATTTT. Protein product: CASSSFVGNTIYF.

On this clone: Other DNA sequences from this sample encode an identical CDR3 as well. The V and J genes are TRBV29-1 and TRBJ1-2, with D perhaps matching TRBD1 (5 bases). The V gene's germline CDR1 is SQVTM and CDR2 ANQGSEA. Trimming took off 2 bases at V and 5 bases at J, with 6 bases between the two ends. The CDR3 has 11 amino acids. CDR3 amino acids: CSVESGYGYTF. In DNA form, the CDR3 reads TGCAGCGTTGAATCAGGGTATGGCTACACCTTC.

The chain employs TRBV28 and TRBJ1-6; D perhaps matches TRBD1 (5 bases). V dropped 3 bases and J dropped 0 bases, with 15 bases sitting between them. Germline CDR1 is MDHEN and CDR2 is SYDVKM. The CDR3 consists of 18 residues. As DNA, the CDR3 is TGTGCCAGCAGTTTTGGGGGAACCGCGAGCTCCTATAATTCACCCCTCCACTTT. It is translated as CASSFGGTASSYNSPLHF. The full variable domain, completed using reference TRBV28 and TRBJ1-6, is DVKVTQSSRYLVKRTGEKVFLECVQDMDHENMFWYRQDPGLGLRLIYFSYDVKMKEKGDIPEGYSVSREKKERFSLILESASTNQTSMYLCASSFGGTASSYNSPLHFGNGTRLTVT.

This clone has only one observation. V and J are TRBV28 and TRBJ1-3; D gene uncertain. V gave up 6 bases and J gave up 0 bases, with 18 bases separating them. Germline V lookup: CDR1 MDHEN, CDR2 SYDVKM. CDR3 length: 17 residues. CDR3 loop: CASRPPDWAHSGNTIYF. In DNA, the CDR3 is TGTGCCAGCAGGCCCCCCGACTGGGCCCACTCTGGAAACACCATATATTTT.

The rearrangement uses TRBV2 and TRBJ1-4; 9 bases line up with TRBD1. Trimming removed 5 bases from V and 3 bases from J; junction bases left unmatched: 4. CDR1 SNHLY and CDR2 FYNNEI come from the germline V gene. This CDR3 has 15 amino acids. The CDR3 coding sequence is TGTGCCAGCAGTCTTCGACAGGGGGCTAATGAAAAACTGTTTTTT. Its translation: CASSLRQGANEKLFF.

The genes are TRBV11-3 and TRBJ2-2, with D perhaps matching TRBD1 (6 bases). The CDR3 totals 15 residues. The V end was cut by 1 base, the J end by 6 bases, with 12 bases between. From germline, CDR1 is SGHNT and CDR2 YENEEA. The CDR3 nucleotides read TGTGCCAGCAGCTTAGGACTACAGGGTGCCGGGGAGCTGTTTTTT. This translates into CASSLGLQGAGELFF.

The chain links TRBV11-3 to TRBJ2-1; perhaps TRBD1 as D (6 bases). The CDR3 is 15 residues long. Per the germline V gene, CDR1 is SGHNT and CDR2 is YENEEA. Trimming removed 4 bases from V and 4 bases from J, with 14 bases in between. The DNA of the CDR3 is TGTGCCAGCAGCTCCGGACAGAGTTTTTACAATGAGCAGTTCTTC. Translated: CASSSGQSFYNEQFF. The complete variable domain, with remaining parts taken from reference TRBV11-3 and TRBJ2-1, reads EAGVVQSPRYKIIEKKQPVAFWCNPISGHNTLYWYLQNLGQGPELLIRYENEEAVDDSQLPKDRFSAERLKGVDSTLKIQPAELGDSAVYLCASSSGQSFYNEQFFGPGTRLTVL.

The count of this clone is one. The CDR3 here is CASTGTGELFF. In nucleotides, the CDR3 is TGTGCCAGCACGGGTACCGGGGAGCTGTTTTTT. The chain links TRBV6-5 to TRBJ2-2; D gene uncertain. The CDR3 has 11 amino acids. The germline V gene has CDR1 MNHEY and CDR2 SVGAGI. The germline V and J ends were trimmed by 7 bases and 5 bases, with 5 bases remaining between them.

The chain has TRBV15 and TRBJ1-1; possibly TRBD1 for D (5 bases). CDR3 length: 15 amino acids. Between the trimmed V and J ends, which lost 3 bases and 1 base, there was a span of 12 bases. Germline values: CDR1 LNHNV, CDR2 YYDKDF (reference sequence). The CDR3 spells CATSRPGGENTEAFF. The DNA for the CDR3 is TGTGCCACCAGCAGGCCGGGGGGGGAGAACACTGAAGCTTTCTTT.

The CDR3 coding sequence is TGTGCCAGCAGTGAAGGTGGAACGAGTACGGGCTACACCTTC. It encodes CASSEGGTSTGYTF. This chain connects TRBV25-1 to TRBJ1-2; D is undetermined. The CDR3 runs 14 residues. V shed 2 bases and J shed 8 bases, with 15 bases lying between them. The germline gives CDR1 MGHDK, CDR2 SYGVNS.

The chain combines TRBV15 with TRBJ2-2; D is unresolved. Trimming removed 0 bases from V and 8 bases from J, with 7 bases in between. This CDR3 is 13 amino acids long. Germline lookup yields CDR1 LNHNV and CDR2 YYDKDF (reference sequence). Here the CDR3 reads CATSRDGSGELFF. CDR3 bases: TGTGCCACCAGCAGAGACGGGTCGGGGGAGCTGTTTTTT.

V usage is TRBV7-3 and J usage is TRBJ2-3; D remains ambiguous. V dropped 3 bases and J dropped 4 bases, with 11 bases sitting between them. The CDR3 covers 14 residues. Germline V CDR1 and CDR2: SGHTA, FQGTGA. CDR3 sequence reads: CASSFLSRADTQYF. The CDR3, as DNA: TGTGCCAGCAGCTTTTTAAGTCGGGCAGATACGCAGTATTTT.

CDR3 in DNA: TGTGCCAGCTCACTTAACACCGGGGAGCTGTTTTTT. This translates into CASSLNTGELFF. The chain combines TRBV18 with TRBJ2-2, with D unresolved. V lost 4 bases to trimming and J lost 2 bases, with 2 bases between them. CDR1 is KGHSH, CDR2 LQKENI, per germline. The CDR3 has 12 amino acids.

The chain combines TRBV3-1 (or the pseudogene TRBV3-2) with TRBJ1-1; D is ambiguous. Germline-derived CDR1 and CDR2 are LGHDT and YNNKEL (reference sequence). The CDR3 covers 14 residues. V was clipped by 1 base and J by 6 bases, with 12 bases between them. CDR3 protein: CASSQVAGRSEAFF. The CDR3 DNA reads TGTGCCAGCAGCCAAGTTGCGGGAAGGTCTGAAGCTTTCTTT.

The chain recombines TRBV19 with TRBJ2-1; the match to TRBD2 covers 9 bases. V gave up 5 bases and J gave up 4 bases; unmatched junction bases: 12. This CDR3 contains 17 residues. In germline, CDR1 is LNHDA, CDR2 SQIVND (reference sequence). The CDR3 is CASSPRGSGGFYNEQFF. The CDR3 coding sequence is TGTGCCAGTAGTCCCCGGGGTAGCGGGGGATTTTACAATGAGCAGTTCTTC.

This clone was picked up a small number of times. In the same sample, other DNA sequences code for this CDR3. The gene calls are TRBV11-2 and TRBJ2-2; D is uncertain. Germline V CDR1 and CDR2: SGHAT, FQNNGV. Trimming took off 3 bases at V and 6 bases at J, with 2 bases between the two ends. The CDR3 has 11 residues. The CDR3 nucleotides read TGTGCCAGCAGCTTTCCCGGGGAGCTGTTTTTT. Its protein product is CASSFPGELFF.